Following are 18 T cell receptor beta chains from one sample sequenced in a study of T cell responses to AZD1222 COVID-19 vaccine. Libraries were prepared by immunoSEQ multiplex PCR; TCRdb keeps only in-frame clonotypes and omits some of them. The table lists 130,000 or so clones, 91% of them singletons. The sequencing used peripheral blood, collected 28 days after the second AZD1222 dose. These TCRs come from an adult who received the AZD1222 COVID-19 vaccine.

This clone was seen only once. The rearrangement uses TRBV6-6 and TRBJ1-2, with TRBD1 identical over 8 bases. J was trimmed by 5 bases and V by 6 bases; bases with no gene match: 5. CDR1 MNHNY and CDR2 SVGAGI come from the germline V gene (reference sequence). The length of the CDR3 is 13 residues. The CDR3 sequence is CASSSDRVYGYTF. CDR3 in DNA: TGTGCCAGCAGCTCGGACAGGGTTTATGGCTACACCTTC.

V is TRBV27 and J is TRBJ2-7; D might be TRBD1 (5 bases). The CDR3 extends over 13 amino acids. V was pared by 3 bases and J by 4 bases, with 10 bases between. Germline lookup yields CDR1 MNHEY and CDR2 SMNVEV (reference sequence). The CDR3 is CASSLGRVYEQYF. In nucleotides, the CDR3 is TGTGCCAGCAGTTTGGGCAGGGTATACGAGCAGTACTTC.

The chain recombines TRBV30 with TRBJ1-6, with D maybe TRBD1 (5 bases). CDR1 GTSNPN and CDR2 SVGIG come from the germline V gene (reference sequence). V was trimmed by 3 bases and J by 13 bases, leaving 22 bases between them. CDR3 length equals 15 residues. Here the CDR3 reads CAWRGLEGVGVPLHF. DNA of the CDR3: TGTGCCTGGAGGGGTCTCGAGGGAGTGGGGGTGCCCCTCCACTTT.

The chain combines TRBV7-2 with TRBJ2-3; the match to TRBD2 covers 8 bases. The ends lost 1 base at V and 6 bases at J; junction bases unmatched: 6. Germline CDR1 is SGHTA and CDR2 is FQGNSA. CDR3 length equals 15 residues. The CDR3 sequence is CASSLGIAGTDTQYF. CDR3 nucleotides: TGTGCCAGCAGCTTAGGGATAGCGGGAACCGATACGCAGTATTTT.

The chain joins TRBV10-3 to TRBJ1-5; D is uncertain. Between the trimmed V and J ends, which lost 2 bases and 7 bases, there was a span of 12 bases. Germline CDR1 reads ENHRY; CDR2 reads SYGVKD. This CDR3 is built from 14 residues. The CDR3 loop is CAISEGKGDQPQHF. As DNA, the CDR3 is TGTGCCATCAGTGAGGGAAAAGGTGACCAGCCCCAGCATTTT.

The V gene is TRBV6-5, the J gene TRBJ1-6; D is unclear. The V and J ends lost 0 bases and 7 bases respectively, with 10 bases between them. The germline V gene has CDR1 MNHEY and CDR2 SVGAGI. CDR3 size: 15 residues. CDR3 coding DNA: TGTGCCAGCAGTTACTCCGCCTTACTGAATTCACCCCTCCACTTT. Protein sequence: CASSYSALLNSPLHF.

The chain links TRBV5-5 to TRBJ1-1, with D perhaps matching TRBD1 (5 bases). This CDR3 contains 15 residues. Germline V CDR1 and CDR2: SGHKS, YYEKEE (reference sequence). The V and J ends lost 4 bases and 5 bases respectively, with 18 bases between them. The DNA for the CDR3 is TGTGCCAGCAGCAAGATAGACAGAGGGCTTACTGAAGCTTTCTTT. Translating gives CASSKIDRGLTEAFF.

The rearrangement joins TRBV30 to TRBJ1-5; D is unclear. Germline V CDR1 and CDR2: GTSNPN, SVGIG (reference sequence). V lost 2 bases to trimming and J lost 3 bases, with 11 bases between them. The CDR3 length is 14 residues. CDR3 region: CAWSRGPSNQPQHF. The DNA for the CDR3 is TGTGCCTGGAGTCGTGGACCGTCCAATCAGCCCCAGCATTTT. The variable domain in full, completed from reference TRBV30 and TRBJ1-5, reads SQTIHQWPATLVQPVGSPLSLECTVEGTSNPNLYWYRQAAGRGLQLLFYSVGIGQISSEVPQNLSASRPQDRQFILSSKKLLLSDSGFYLCAWSRGPSNQPQHFGDGTRLSIL.

The chain joins TRBV19 to TRBJ1-5; D possibly corresponds to TRBD1 (6 bases). From germline, CDR1 is LNHDA and CDR2 SQIVND (reference sequence). The germline V and J ends were trimmed by 3 bases and 5 bases, with 8 bases remaining between them. The CDR3 totals 13 residues. CDR3 region: CASSIGQYQPQHF. The CDR3 region has the DNA TGTGCCAGTAGTATCGGACAGTATCAGCCCCAGCATTTT.

The chain employs TRBV7-6 and TRBJ2-7; TRBD1 matches 8 bases. CDR3 length: 14 amino acids. After removal of 5 bases from V and 1 base from J, the junction contained 4 bases not matched to a gene. Per germline, CDR1 SGHVS and CDR2 FNYEAQ. CDR3 bases: TGTGCCAGCAGCCCGAGACAGGGGTCCTACGAGCAGTACTTC. Protein product: CASSPRQGSYEQYF.

The gene calls are TRBV15 and TRBJ2-2; D remains unclear. The CDR3 length is 17 residues. Trimming took 0 bases from V and 4 from J, leaving 15 bases between them. Germline values: CDR1 LNHNV, CDR2 YYDKDF (reference sequence). CDR3 nucleotides: TGTGCCACCAGCAGAGATACTTTTCTCTCGAGCACCGGGGAGCTGTTTTTT. As protein: CATSRDTFLSSTGELFF.

This clone has only one observation. The J gene is TRBJ2-7, the V gene TRBV5-5, with D tentatively TRBD1 (6 bases). This CDR3 is built from 13 residues. The germline V gene has CDR1 SGHKS and CDR2 YYEKEE (reference sequence). Trimming stripped 2 bases from V and 3 bases from J, with 9 bases between. The CDR3 region is CASSFNRDYEQYF. CDR3 bases: TGTGCCAGCAGCTTTAACAGGGACTACGAGCAGTACTTC.

The gene calls are TRBV7-8 and TRBJ2-1; 14 bases align to TRBD2. Germline-derived CDR1 and CDR2 are SGHVS and FQNEAQ. The V gene end was trimmed by 3 bases and the J gene end by 0 bases; junction bases not matched to a gene: 7. This CDR3 is 19 amino acids long. The CDR3 sequence: CASSLVGTSGGSSYNEQFF. CDR3 sequence (DNA): TGTGCCAGCAGCTTGGTCGGGACTAGCGGGGGAAGCTCCTACAATGAGCAGTTCTTC. Full variable domain (rest looked up from reference TRBV7-8 and TRBJ2-1): GAGVSQSPRYKVAKRGQDVALRCDPISGHVSLFWYQQALGQGPEFLTYFQNEAQLDKSGLPSDRFFAERPEGSVSTLKIQRTQQEDSAVYLCASSLVGTSGGSSYNEQFFGPGTRLTVL.

The V call is TRBV12-3 or TRBV12-4, the J call TRBJ2-1, with D maybe TRBD2 (5 bases). The CDR3 has 13 residues. The V gene lost 0 bases and the J gene lost 9 bases, with 9 bases spanning the gap. CDR3 protein: CASSLASSTEQFF. In DNA, the CDR3 is TGTGCCAGCAGTTTAGCCTCTAGCACTGAGCAGTTCTTC.

V and J are TRBV29-1 and TRBJ1-5; possible D gene TRBD1, 5 bases. Germline loops: CDR1 SQVTM, CDR2 ANQGSEA. This CDR3 region has 13 residues. V lost 3 bases to trimming and J lost 6 bases, with 12 bases between them. This CDR3 reads CSVDPGTGQPQHF. The CDR3 nucleotides read TGCAGCGTTGACCCAGGGACCGGTCAGCCCCAGCATTTT.

This sequence joins TRBV11-2 and TRBJ2-5, with D perhaps matching TRBD1 (7 bases). CDR1 is SGHAT and CDR2 is FQNNGV in the germline V gene. This CDR3 is built from 15 residues. Trimming shortened V by 5 bases and J by 2 bases, and 15 bases separated the two germline ends. CDR3 residues: CASSRGTANQETQYF. CDR3 nucleotide sequence: TGTGCCAGCAGCCGGGGGACAGCTAATCAAGAGACCCAGTACTTC.

This chain links TRBV2 with TRBJ2-2; perhaps TRBD1 as D (5 bases). CDR1 and CDR2 from the germline V gene are SNHLY and FYNNEI. V was cut by 4 bases and J by 1 base, with 7 bases left in between. There are 14 residues in the CDR3. The CDR3 nucleotides are TGTGCCAGCAGTGTCACAGGGAACACCGGGGAGCTGTTTTTT. Its protein is CASSVTGNTGELFF.

The chain recombines TRBV7-2 with TRBJ2-1; TRBD2 matches 9 bases. With V trimmed by 1 base and J by 4 bases, 5 bases remained unmatched. Germline-derived CDR1 and CDR2 are SGHTA and FQGNSA. The CDR3 runs 16 residues. In nucleotides, the CDR3 is TGTGCCAGCAGCTTAGTTGTAGCGGGAGTGTACAATGAGCAGTTCTTC. This sequence encodes CASSLVVAGVYNEQFF.